The 8 T cell receptor beta chains below come from one sample, sequenced in a study of blood T cell repertoires in COVID-19 (TCRdb year 2020). Libraries were made using the immunoSEQ multiplex PCR assay. The immuneACCESS repertoire file appears here via TCRdb, limited to in-frame rearrangements. These files lack a portion of the clones; in checked studies, under half of the deficit traces to unresolved V genes, and the cause of the others is not known. This sample is represented by 77,000 or so clones; around 83% of them were singletons. Under 7.5% of the sample rests with the top ten. Sequenced input: peripheral blood. The receptor set was obtained from a man aged 25-45 years with COVID-19, enrolled during active disease.

This rearrangement joins TRBV10-2 to TRBJ2-3; TRBD2 matches at 10 bases. The CDR3 is 14 amino acids. After removal of 4 bases from V and 9 bases from J, the junction contained 7 bases not matched to a gene. The germline V gene encodes CDR1 WSHSY and CDR2 SAAADI. CDR3 residues: CASSGIAGGGTQYF. Here the CDR3 DNA reads TGCGCCAGCAGTGGAATAGCGGGAGGAGGAACGCAGTATTTT.

This chain uses TRBV29-1 with TRBJ1-2; 10 positions agree with TRBD1. The CDR3 loop spans 13 amino acids. With 7 bases clipped from V and 1 base from J, the junction kept 3 bases outside the gene matches. CDR1 is SQVTM, CDR2 ANQGSEA, per germline. CDR3 loop: CSAWTGGNYGYTF. CDR3 coding DNA: TGCAGCGCCTGGACAGGGGGTAACTATGGCTACACCTTC.

This clone has a single count. The CDR3 DNA follows: TGTGCCAGCAAGCTAGCGGGAGGGACAGATACGCAGTATTTT. This sequence encodes CASKLAGGTDTQYF. The chain recombines TRBV7-2 with TRBJ2-3, with 12 bases identical to TRBD2. This CDR3 is 14 amino acids long. V was pared by 7 bases and J by 3 bases, with 2 bases of the junction left unmatched. Germline V CDR1 and CDR2: SGHTA, FQGNSA.

This clone has only a few counts. The chain combines TRBV18 with TRBJ1-2; D gene uncertain. CDR3 size: 12 residues. Germline CDR1 KGHSH, CDR2 LQKENI. V dropped 4 bases and J dropped 3 bases, with 6 bases sitting between them. The CDR3 sequence: CASSQEDYGYTF. The CDR3 bases are TGTGCCAGCTCACAAGAGGACTATGGCTACACCTTC.

The rearrangement uses TRBV10-3 and TRBJ2-7; D is ambiguous. Per the germline V gene, CDR1 is ENHRY and CDR2 is SYGVKD. The V end lost 9 bases, the J end lost 0 bases, and 9 bases lay between the germline ends. CDR3 length equals 12 residues. DNA of the CDR3: TGTGCCATTCGTCACAGCTCCTACGAGCAGTACTTC. This translates into CAIRHSSYEQYF.

J is TRBJ1-1 and V is TRBV5-6; D is perhaps TRBD1 (5 bases). The CDR3 is 12 residues long. Looked up from germline, CDR1 is SGHDT and CDR2 is YYEEEE. Deletions cut 5 bases from V and 4 bases from J, with 9 bases between. DNA of the CDR3: TGTGCCAGCAGGTCGGGGGGCACTGAAGCTTTCTTT. Its translation: CASRSGGTEAFF. Using reference TRBV5-6 and TRBJ1-1 for the parts outside the CDR3, the full variable domain is DAGVTQSPTHLIKTRGQQVTLRCSPKSGHDTVSWYQQALGQGPQFIFQYYEEEERQRGNFPDRFSGHQFPNYSSELNVNALLLGDSALYLCASRSGGTEAFFGQGTRLTVV.

The V call is TRBV11-2, the J call TRBJ1-2; no firm D call. The CDR3 is 11 amino acids. Per the germline V gene, CDR1 is SGHAT and CDR2 is FQNNGV. The V gene lost 4 bases and the J gene lost 3 bases, with 3 bases spanning the gap. CDR3 coding DNA: TGTGCCAGCAGCTCATACTATGGCTACACCTTC. Its translation: CASSSYYGYTF.

The rearrangement uses TRBV19 and TRBJ1-1; D is unresolved. The CDR3 is 14 amino acids. Germline CDR1 is LNHDA and CDR2 is SQIVND (reference sequence). V lost 7 bases and J 1 base, leaving 13 bases between the germline ends. CDR3 amino acids: CASTPQAANTEAFF. As DNA, the CDR3 is TGTGCCAGTACTCCTCAGGCAGCGAACACTGAAGCTTTCTTT.